This T cell receptor beta chain derives from a study of graft-versus-host responses after intestinal transplantation. Study background: Recipients underwent multivisceral, liver-intestinal, or isolated intestinal transplants.

Clones were read by immunoSEQ multiplex PCR, and TCRdb kept only the in-frame ones, dropping some. Seen here are around 76,000 clones, 94% observed once, and the top ten hold around 0.57%. General study results and limits: GvH clones surfaced in recipient marrow, some emerging earlier in ileum or blood. Allografts from individuals with graft-donor T cell macrochimerism displayed high graft-versus-host to host-versus-graft clonal ratios.

The CDR3 runs 15 residues. Germline V CDR1 and CDR2: SGHDT, YYEEEE. The V gene end was trimmed by 4 bases and the J gene end by 0 bases; junction bases not matched to a gene: 3. The sample holds one count of this clone. Its antigen is still unknown. The origin of this receptor is a human donor who received an intestinal transplant. The sample was unstimulated CD8+ T cells sorted from spleen or lymph node cells, taken before intestinal transplant. The chain has TRBV5-6 and TRBJ2-3; 9 bases are a match to TRBD1. The CDR3 sequence: CASSPTGGSTDTQYF. In DNA, the CDR3 is TGTGCCAGCAGCCCGACAGGGGGTAGCACAGATACGCAGTATTTT. Complete variable domain (other parts from reference TRBV5-6 and TRBJ2-3): DAGVTQSPTHLIKTRGQQVTLRCSPKSGHDTVSWYQQALGQGPQFIFQYYEEEERQRGNFPDRFSGHQFPNYSSELNVNALLLGDSALYLCASSPTGGSTDTQYFGPGTRLTVL.